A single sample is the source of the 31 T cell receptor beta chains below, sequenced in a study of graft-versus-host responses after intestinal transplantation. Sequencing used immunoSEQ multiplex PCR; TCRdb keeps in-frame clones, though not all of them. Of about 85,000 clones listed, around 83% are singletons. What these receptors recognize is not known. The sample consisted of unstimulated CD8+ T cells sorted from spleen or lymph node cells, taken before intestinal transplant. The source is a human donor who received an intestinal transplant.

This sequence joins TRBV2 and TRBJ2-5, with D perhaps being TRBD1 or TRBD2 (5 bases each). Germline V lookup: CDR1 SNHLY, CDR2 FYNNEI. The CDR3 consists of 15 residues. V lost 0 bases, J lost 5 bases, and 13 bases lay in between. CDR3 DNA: TGTGCCAGCAGTGAAGCAGGGACCAGTCTCGAGACCCAGTACTTC. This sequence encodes CASSEAGTSLETQYF.

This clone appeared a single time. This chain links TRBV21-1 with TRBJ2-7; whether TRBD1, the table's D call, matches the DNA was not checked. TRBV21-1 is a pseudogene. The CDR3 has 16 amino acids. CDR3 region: CASSISPPRQERWQYF. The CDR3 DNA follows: TGTGCCAGCAGCATAAGCCCCCCCCGACAGGAACGTTGGCAGTACTTC.

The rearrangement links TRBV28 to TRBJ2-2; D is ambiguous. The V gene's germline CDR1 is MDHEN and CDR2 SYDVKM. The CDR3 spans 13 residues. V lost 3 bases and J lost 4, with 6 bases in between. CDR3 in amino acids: CASSFFGTGELFF. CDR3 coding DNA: TGTGCCAGCAGTTTTTTTGGCACCGGGGAGCTGTTTTTT.

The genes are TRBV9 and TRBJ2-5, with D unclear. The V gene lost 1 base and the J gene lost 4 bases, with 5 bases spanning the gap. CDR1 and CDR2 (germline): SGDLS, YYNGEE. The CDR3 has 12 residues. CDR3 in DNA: TGTGCCAGCAGCGTATCCGGAGAGACCCAGTACTTC. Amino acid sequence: CASSVSGETQYF.

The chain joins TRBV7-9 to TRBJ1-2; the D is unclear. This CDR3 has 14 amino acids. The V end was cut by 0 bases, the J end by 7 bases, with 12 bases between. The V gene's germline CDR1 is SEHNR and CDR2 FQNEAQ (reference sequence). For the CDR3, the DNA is TGTGCCAGCAGCTTAGCAGACCCCGCAGGTGGCTACACCTTC. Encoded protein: CASSLADPAGGYTF.

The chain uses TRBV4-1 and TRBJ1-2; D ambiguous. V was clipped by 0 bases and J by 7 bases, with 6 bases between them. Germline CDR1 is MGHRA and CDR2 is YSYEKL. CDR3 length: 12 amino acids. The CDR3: CASSQDGSGYTF. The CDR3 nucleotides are TGCGCCAGCAGCCAAGATGGGAGTGGCTACACCTTC.

In nucleotides, the CDR3 is TGTGCCAGCAGCCCGATACGGCCGACAGGGCGGACTGAAGCTTTCTTT. This encodes CASSPIRPTGRTEAFF. The rearrangement links TRBV7-3 to TRBJ1-1; TRBD1 aligns across 7 bases. Germline V gene lookup returns CDR1 SGHTA and CDR2 FQGTGA. The CDR3 loop spans 16 amino acids. J was trimmed by 5 bases and V by 5 bases; bases with no gene match: 14.

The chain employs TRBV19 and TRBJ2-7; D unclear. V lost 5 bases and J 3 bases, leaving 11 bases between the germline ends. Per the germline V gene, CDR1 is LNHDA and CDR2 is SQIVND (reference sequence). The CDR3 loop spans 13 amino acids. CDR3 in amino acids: CASSPGPVYEQYF. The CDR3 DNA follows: TGTGCCAGTAGTCCCGGCCCTGTCTACGAGCAGTACTTC.

The CDR3 region has the DNA TGTGCCAGCAGCCAAGGTTTAGCGGGAGTAGGAGATACGCAGTATTTT. Its protein product is CASSQGLAGVGDTQYF. The rearrangement uses TRBV4-2 and TRBJ2-3; TRBD2 aligns across 9 bases. Losses at the gene ends were 1 base for V and 5 bases for J; bases not matched to a gene: 7. The CDR3 runs to 16 residues. Germline V lookup: CDR1 LGHNA, CDR2 YNFKEQ.

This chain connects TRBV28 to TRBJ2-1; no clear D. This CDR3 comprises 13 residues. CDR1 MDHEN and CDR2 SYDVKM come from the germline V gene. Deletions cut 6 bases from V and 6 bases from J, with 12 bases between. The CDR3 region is CASSSGNINEQFF. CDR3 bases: TGTGCCAGCAGCTCAGGAAATATCAATGAGCAGTTCTTC.

The CDR3 bases are TGTGCCACACGGGACTACCTACAAGAGACCCAGTACTTC. Protein: CATRDYLQETQYF. The chain recombines TRBV19 with TRBJ2-5, with 7 bases that match TRBD2. V shed 10 bases, J shed 2 bases, and the junction held 7 bases outside the gene matches. The germline V gene encodes CDR1 LNHDA and CDR2 SQIVND (reference sequence). This CDR3 comprises 13 residues.

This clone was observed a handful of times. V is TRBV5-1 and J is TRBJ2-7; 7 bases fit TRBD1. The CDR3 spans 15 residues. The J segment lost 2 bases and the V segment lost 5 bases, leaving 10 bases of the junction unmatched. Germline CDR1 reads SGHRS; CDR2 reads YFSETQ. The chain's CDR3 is CASRQQGKLTYEQYF. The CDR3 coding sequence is TGCGCCAGCAGACAACAGGGGAAGCTCACCTACGAGCAGTACTTC.

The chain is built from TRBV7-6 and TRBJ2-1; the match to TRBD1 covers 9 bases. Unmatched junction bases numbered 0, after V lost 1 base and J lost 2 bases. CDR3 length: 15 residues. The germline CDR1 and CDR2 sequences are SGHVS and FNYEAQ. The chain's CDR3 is CASSLGQGAYNEQFF. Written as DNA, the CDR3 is TGTGCCAGCAGCTTAGGACAGGGGGCCTACAATGAGCAGTTCTTC.

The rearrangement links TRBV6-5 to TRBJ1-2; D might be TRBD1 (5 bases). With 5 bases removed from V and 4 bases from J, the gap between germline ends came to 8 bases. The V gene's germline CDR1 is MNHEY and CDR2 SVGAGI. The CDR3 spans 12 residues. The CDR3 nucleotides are TGTGCCAGCAGTCAGGACACCTATGGCTACACCTTC. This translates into CASSQDTYGYTF.

Here the CDR3 DNA reads TGCGCCAGCAGCCAGTCGAACTACTATATCAAAAACATTCAGTACTTC. Translation: CASSQSNYYIKNIQYF. J is TRBJ2-4 and V is TRBV4-1; D remains ambiguous. Trimming cost V 3 bases and J 3 bases, with 15 bases left between them. The CDR3 is 16 residues long. Looked up from germline, CDR1 is MGHRA and CDR2 is YSYEKL.

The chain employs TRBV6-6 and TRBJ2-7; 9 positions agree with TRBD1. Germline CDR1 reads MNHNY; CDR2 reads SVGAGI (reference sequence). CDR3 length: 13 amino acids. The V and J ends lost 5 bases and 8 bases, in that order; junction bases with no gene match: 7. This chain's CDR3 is CASSPNGTGKQYF. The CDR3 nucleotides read TGTGCCAGCAGTCCCAACGGGACAGGGAAGCAGTACTTC.

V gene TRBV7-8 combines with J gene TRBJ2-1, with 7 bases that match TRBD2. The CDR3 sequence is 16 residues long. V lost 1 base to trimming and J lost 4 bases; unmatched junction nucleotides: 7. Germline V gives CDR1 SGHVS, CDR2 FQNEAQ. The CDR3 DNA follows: TGTGCCAGCAGCTTAGAAGGACTAGTCGCTTACAATGAGCAGTTCTTC. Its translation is CASSLEGLVAYNEQFF. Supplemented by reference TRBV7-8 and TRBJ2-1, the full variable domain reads GAGVSQSPRYKVAKRGQDVALRCDPISGHVSLFWYQQALGQGPEFLTYFQNEAQLDKSGLPSDRFFAERPEGSVSTLKIQRTQQEDSAVYLCASSLEGLVAYNEQFFGPGTRLTVL.

The CDR3 region is CASSLGATVNQPQHF. CDR3 coding DNA: TGTGCCAGCAGCTTAGGGGCCACAGTTAATCAGCCCCAGCATTTT. The rearrangement uses TRBV7-8 and TRBJ1-5; D ambiguous. Germline V gene lookup returns CDR1 SGHVS and CDR2 FQNEAQ. V lost 1 base, J lost 4 bases, and 11 bases lay in between. The CDR3 is 15 residues long.

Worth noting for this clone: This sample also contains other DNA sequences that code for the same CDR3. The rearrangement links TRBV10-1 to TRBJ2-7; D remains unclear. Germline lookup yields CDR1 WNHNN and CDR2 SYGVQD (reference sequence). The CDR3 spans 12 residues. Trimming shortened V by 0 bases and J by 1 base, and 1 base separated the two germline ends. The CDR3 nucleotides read TGCGCCAGCAGTGAGTCGTCCTACGAGCAGTACTTC. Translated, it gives CASSESSYEQYF.

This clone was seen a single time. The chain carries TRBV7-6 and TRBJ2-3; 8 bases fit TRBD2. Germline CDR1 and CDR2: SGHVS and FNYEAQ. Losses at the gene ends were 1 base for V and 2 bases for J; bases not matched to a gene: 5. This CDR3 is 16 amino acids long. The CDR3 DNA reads TGTGCCAGCAGCTTAGGACTAGCGTGGGACACAGATACGCAGTATTTT. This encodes CASSLGLAWDTDTQYF. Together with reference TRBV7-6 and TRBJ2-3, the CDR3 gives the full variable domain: GAGVSQSPRYKVTKRGQDVALRCDPISGHVSLYWYRQALGQGPEFLTYFNYEAQQDKSGLPNDRFSAERPEGSISTLTIQRTEQRDSAMYRCASSLGLAWDTDTQYFGPGTRLTVL.

CDR3 loop: CASSMALDNEQFF. CDR3 in DNA: TGTGCCAGTAGTATGGCACTAGACAATGAGCAGTTCTTC. V usage is TRBV19 and J usage is TRBJ2-1; TRBD2 might be the D (5 bases). CDR1 and CDR2 from the germline V gene are LNHDA and SQIVND (reference sequence). V gave up 3 bases and J gave up 5 bases, with 8 bases separating them. This CDR3 region has 13 residues.

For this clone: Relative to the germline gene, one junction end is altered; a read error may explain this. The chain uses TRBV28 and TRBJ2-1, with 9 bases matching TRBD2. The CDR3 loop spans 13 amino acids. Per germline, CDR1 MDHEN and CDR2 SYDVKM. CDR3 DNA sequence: TGTGCCAGCAATTTAGCGGGGGTCGCGGGCGGGTTCTTC. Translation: CASNLAGVAGGFF.

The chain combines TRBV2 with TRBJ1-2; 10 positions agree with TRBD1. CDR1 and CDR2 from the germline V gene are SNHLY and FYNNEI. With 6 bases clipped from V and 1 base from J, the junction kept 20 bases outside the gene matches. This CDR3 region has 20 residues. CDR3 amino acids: CASSWGDSDRGHPFNYGYTF. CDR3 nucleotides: TGTGCCAGCAGCTGGGGGGACAGCGACAGGGGGCACCCCTTTAACTATGGCTACACCTTC.

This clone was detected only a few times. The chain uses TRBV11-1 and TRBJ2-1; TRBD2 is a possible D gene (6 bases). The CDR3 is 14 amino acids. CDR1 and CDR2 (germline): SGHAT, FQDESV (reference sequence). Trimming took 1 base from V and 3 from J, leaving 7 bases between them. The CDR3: CASSLGGVYNEQFF. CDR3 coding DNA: TGTGCCAGCAGCTTAGGGGGGGTCTACAATGAGCAGTTCTTC.

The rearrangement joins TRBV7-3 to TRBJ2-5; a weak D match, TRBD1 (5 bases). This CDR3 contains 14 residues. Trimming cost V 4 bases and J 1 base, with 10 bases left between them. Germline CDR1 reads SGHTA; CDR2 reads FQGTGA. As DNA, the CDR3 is TGTGCCAGCAGCTGGGGCATGGGCCAAGAGACCCAGTACTTC. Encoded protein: CASSWGMGQETQYF. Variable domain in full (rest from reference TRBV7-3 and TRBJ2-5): GAGVSQTPSNKVTEKGKYVELRCDPISGHTALYWYRQSLGQGPEFLIYFQGTGAADDSGLPNDRFFAVRPEGSVSTLKIQRTERGDSAVYLCASSWGMGQETQYFGPGTRLLVL.

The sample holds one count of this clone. CDR3 sequence: CAISWTGILYNEQFF. The CDR3, as DNA: TGTGCCATCAGTTGGACTGGGATTCTCTACAATGAGCAGTTCTTC. The rearrangement links TRBV10-3 to TRBJ2-1; tentative D call: TRBD2 (5 bases). Between the trimmed V and J ends, which lost 5 bases and 3 bases, there was a span of 14 bases. Germline loops: CDR1 ENHRY, CDR2 SYGVKD. This CDR3 is 15 amino acids long.

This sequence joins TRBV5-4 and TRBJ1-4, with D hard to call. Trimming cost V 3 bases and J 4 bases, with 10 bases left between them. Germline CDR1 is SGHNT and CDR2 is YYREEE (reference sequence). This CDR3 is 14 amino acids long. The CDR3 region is CASSSGPFNEKLFF. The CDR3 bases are TGTGCCAGCAGCTCCGGGCCCTTTAATGAAAAACTGTTTTTT.

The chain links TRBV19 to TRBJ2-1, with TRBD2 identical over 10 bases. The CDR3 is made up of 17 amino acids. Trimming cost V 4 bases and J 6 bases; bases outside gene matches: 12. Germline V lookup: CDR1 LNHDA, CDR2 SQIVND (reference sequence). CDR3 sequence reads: CASSREGDSGGCNEQFF. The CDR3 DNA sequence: TGTGCCAGTAGTAGGGAAGGAGATAGCGGGGGGTGCAATGAGCAGTTCTTC.

CDR3 residues: CASTGLASYNEQFF. CDR3 sequence (DNA): TGCGCCAGCACGGGACTAGCCTCCTACAATGAGCAGTTCTTC. The chain is built from TRBV5-1 and TRBJ2-1; TRBD2 aligns across 9 bases. CDR3 length: 14 amino acids. The trim removed 6 bases at V and 0 bases at J, leaving 1 base unmatched. Looked up from germline, CDR1 is SGHRS and CDR2 is YFSETQ.

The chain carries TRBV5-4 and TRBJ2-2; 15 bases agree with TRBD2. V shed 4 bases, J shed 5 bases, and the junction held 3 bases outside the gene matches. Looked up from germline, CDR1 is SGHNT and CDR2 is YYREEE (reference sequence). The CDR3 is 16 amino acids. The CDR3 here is CASSEGLAGGTGELFF. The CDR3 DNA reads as TGTGCCAGCAGCGAAGGACTAGCGGGAGGGACCGGGGAGCTGTTTTTT.

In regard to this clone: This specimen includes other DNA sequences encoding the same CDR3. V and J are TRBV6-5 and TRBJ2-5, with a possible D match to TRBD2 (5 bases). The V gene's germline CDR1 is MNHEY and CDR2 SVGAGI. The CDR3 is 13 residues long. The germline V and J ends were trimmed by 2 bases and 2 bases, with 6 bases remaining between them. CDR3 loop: CASSYGGQETQYF. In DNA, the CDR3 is TGTGCCAGCAGTTACGGCGGGCAAGAGACCCAGTACTTC.